The T cell receptor beta chain under discussion was sequenced for a study of blood T cell repertoires in COVID-19 (dated by TCRdb to about 2020). The study in broad terms: Samples from collaborators originated in the United States, Italy and Spain and spanned both the acute and convalescent phases of COVID-19. The repertoires were released in a freely available public database meant as a resource for research on the immune response to SARS-CoV-2. The prospective study material was composed of cDNA or gDNA derived from T cells, B-cell-depleted T cells, or PBMCs. Sample metadata almost always included a de-identified subject ID, COVID-19 status, age in years and sex. The samples were drawn from the first 160 participants of the ongoing ImmuneRACE study and from 1,200 or so subjects provided by 6 global collaborators. Deeply sampled blood TCRbeta repertoires from subjects exposed to, actively infected with, or recovered from COVID-19 were included in the dataset. Where available, HLA class I and class II types were taken from metadata supplied by the sample provider and were not determined by assay-based typing.

Collaborating institutions collected whole blood in K2EDTA tubes following their own protocols. For TCRbeta analysis, collaborators shipped samples as frozen whole blood, isolated PBMCs, or DNA extracted from either of those sample types. The CDR3 sequence holds 13 residues, the cysteine and phenylalanine included. Only CDR3 DNA remains: 39 bases, in frame from the first base. The germline V gene (reference sequence) gives CDR1 as SGHNT and CDR2 as YYREEE. V sheds 0 bases and J sheds 5 bases, leaving 9 bases between their ends. Comment on this clone: The target of this receptor is not known. Base qualities are not at hand, and no much larger clone is one base apart.

Overall results and qualifications from the work: Clinical and demographic metadata were provided uncurated, with the amount varying by source and participant.

TCRbeta CDR3 regions were amplified from genomic DNA using the immunoSEQ Assay, a bias-controlled multiplex PCR. On the study's bioinformatics: Within the assay, amplification of reference gene primers was used to estimate how many nucleated cells each sample contained. To quantify the absolute abundance of each unique TCRbeta CDR3 rearrangement, sequence reads were collapsed and filtered. For each sample, productive Simpson clonality was calculated by taking the square root of Simpson's diversity index across productive rearrangements. Sourced from immuneACCESS, this table was stored by TCRdb with only in-frame sequences that have V and J called. A share of the clones is absent; for the studies checked, an unresolved V gene accounts for under half, and the remainder has no known explanation. V and J calls and clone size are copied from that table; D and trimming were computed from the DNA. This sample lists 120,000 to 150,000 clones; 75% to 85% were detected once. Of the sample, roughly 4% is held by the ten largest clones.

The sample comprised peripheral blood. This TCR was recovered from an elderly woman with acute or convalescent COVID-19. The rearranged chain carries TRBV5-4 and TRBJ2-7; the D gene is possibly TRBD2, with 5 bases matching. The CDR3 region reads CASSLDLANEQYF. The DNA reads TGTGCCAGCAGCTTGGATTTAGCGAACGAGCAGTACTTC. Outside the CDR3, residues come from the reference TRBV5-4 and TRBJ2-7 proteins, so the full variable domain is: ETGVTQSPTHLIKTRGQQVTLRCSSQSGHNTVSWYQQALGQGPQFIFQYYREEENGRGNFPPRFSGLQFPNYSSELNVNALELDDSALYLCASSLDLANEQYFGPGTRLTVT.